The T cell receptor beta chain under discussion was sequenced for a study of CD4 T cells in relation to SARS-CoV-2 and coronaviruses. Study background: ViraFEST: approximately eleven-day antigen culture of PBMCs, then TCR beta CDR3 sequencing.

Details on this clone: Its antigen remains unknown.

CD4+ T cells from unexposed donors were obtained before the COVID-19 pandemic (2011-2018). After 10 to 11 days of culture, CD4+ T cells were isolated. As cell numbers allowed, unexposed-donor CD4+ T cells faced SARS-CoV-2 S/N and four cold-coronavirus spikes. PBMCs were plated at around 2 million per well in IL-2-containing medium. Study-wide results and limits: Each donor contributed either pre-pandemic or post-infection samples, not both.

This table comes from immunoSEQ multiplex PCR, and its TCRdb copy is limited to in-frame clones, with some not included. Of 17,000 or so clones listed, around 77% were seen once; the top ten hold approximately 14%. With 4 bases removed from V and 2 bases from J, the gap between germline ends came to 11 bases. Per germline, CDR1 SGDLS and CDR2 YYNGEE. This CDR3 spans 14 amino acids. The rearrangement joins TRBV9 to TRBJ2-3, with D perhaps matching TRBD2 (5 bases). What was sequenced was CD4+ T cells from PBMCs, cultured in vitro. This clonotype originated in a human donor in good health. The CDR3 is CASSPRTSTDTQYF. In nucleotides, the CDR3 is TGTGCCAGCAGCCCCAGGACTTCCACAGATACGCAGTATTTT.